Presented here are 12 T cell receptor beta chains from one specimen sequenced in a study of cytomegalovirus exposure and HLA in healthy donors. PCR was performed using 60 Vbeta and 13 Jbeta primers. Here immunoSEQ multiplex PCR was the method, and the copy in TCRdb shows in-frame clones only, minus some. The data show approximately 100,000 clones, 74% seen once. Specimen: PBMCs. These receptors came from a human donor in good health.

The J gene is TRBJ2-1, the V gene TRBV5-1; 7 positions agree with TRBD2. Germline assignment: CDR1 SGHRS and CDR2 YFSETQ. J lost 5 bases, V lost 5 bases, and 10 bases had no gene match. The CDR3 consists of 15 residues. Here the CDR3 DNA reads TGCGCCAGCAGTGGGGGGGAAACCCCGCACAATGAGCAGTTCTTC. As protein: CASSGGETPHNEQFF.

This chain joins TRBV6-6 and TRBJ1-5; D is ambiguous. This CDR3 is 12 amino acids long. The germline V gene encodes CDR1 MNHNY and CDR2 SVGAGI (reference sequence). V was trimmed by 7 bases and J by 5 bases, leaving 9 bases between them. The chain's CDR3 is CASKLLDQPQHF. CDR3 in DNA: TGTGCCAGCAAGTTACTCGATCAGCCCCAGCATTTT.

In this sample, this clone turned up a few times. The CDR3 region has the DNA TGTGCCAGTAGTATGAGGGACAGACCGAACACTGAAGCTTTCTTT. Translation: CASSMRDRPNTEAFF. This chain connects TRBV19 to TRBJ1-1; 7 bases are a match to TRBD1. The V gene end was trimmed by 3 bases and the J gene end by 1 base; junction bases not matched to a gene: 5. Per the germline V gene, CDR1 is LNHDA and CDR2 is SQIVND (reference sequence). CDR3 size: 15 residues.

The chain combines TRBV5-6 with TRBJ2-7; D is uncertain. Trimming took 0 bases from V and 2 from J, leaving 3 bases between them. Germline CDR1 and CDR2: SGHDT and YYEEEE. The CDR3 length is 12 residues. The CDR3 nucleotides are TGTGCCAGCAGCTTGGCTACCTACGAGCAGTACTTC. Translating it yields CASSLATYEQYF.

The chain recombines TRBV27 with TRBJ2-5; 7 bases align to TRBD1. The germline CDR1 and CDR2 sequences are MNHEY and SMNVEV (reference sequence). Trimming cost V 3 bases and J 3 bases; bases outside gene matches: 13. There are 17 residues in the CDR3. As DNA, the CDR3 is TGTGCCAGCAGTTTGTCCGGGACAGTCACCCCAAAAGAGACCCAGTACTTC. This translates into CASSLSGTVTPKETQYF.

The CDR3 protein is CASSTWGTSGAYEQYF. The CDR3 DNA reads as TGTGCCAGCAGTACCTGGGGGACTAGCGGGGCCTACGAGCAGTACTTC. This chain connects TRBV2 to TRBJ2-7; 13 bases fit TRBD2. CDR3 length: 16 amino acids. Germline CDR1 is SNHLY and CDR2 is FYNNEI. Trimming at V came to 5 bases and at J to 2 bases, leaving 6 bases not matched to a gene.

The chain links TRBV7-8 to TRBJ1-2; D is unresolved. In germline, CDR1 is SGHVS, CDR2 FQNEAQ. The CDR3 runs 17 residues. Trimming left V 1 base short and J 0 bases short, with 15 bases between. The CDR3 loop reads CASSLESLGSPNYGYTF. In DNA, the CDR3 is TGTGCCAGCAGCTTAGAATCGCTAGGATCTCCTAACTATGGCTACACCTTC.

The chain employs TRBV4-1 and TRBJ2-1, with a tentative D call TRBD2 (5 bases). With 4 bases removed from V and 8 bases from J, the gap between germline ends came to 15 bases. The CDR3 sequence is 14 residues long. Germline V gene sequence: CDR1 MGHRA, CDR2 YSYEKL. This CDR3 is CASSPTRLSYEQFF. CDR3 in DNA: TGCGCCAGCAGCCCAACTAGGTTATCTTATGAGCAGTTCTTC.

This clone has a handful of counts. The chain couples TRBV6-6 to TRBJ1-1, with D possibly matching TRBD1 (5 bases). CDR3 size: 14 residues. Germline values: CDR1 MNHNY, CDR2 SVGAGI (reference sequence). V lost 10 bases and J lost 0, with 15 bases in between. The CDR3 protein is CAITRGELNTEAFF. Written as DNA, the CDR3 is TGTGCCATCACACGGGGGGAATTGAACACTGAAGCTTTCTTT.

J is TRBJ2-2 and V is TRBV7-3; 9 positions match TRBD2. J lost 5 bases, V lost 4 bases, and 5 bases had no gene match. The CDR3 runs 15 residues. Germline loops: CDR1 SGHTA, CDR2 FQGTGA. Here the CDR3 DNA reads TGTGCCAGCAGCTCAGGGACTAGCCGGACCGGGGAGCTGTTTTTT. It codes for CASSSGTSRTGELFF.

This chain connects TRBV18 to TRBJ1-5; TRBD1 is a possible D gene (6 bases). The CDR3 covers 15 residues. V was trimmed by 6 bases and J by 3 bases, leaving 15 bases between them. Germline assignment: CDR1 KGHSH and CDR2 LQKENI. CDR3 sequence: CASSRGAEDNQPQHF. The CDR3 nucleotides are TGTGCCAGCTCGCGGGGGGCGGAGGACAATCAGCCCCAGCATTTT.

The J gene is TRBJ2-5, the V gene TRBV30, with TRBD1 matching 10 bases. Germline assignment: CDR1 GTSNPN and CDR2 SVGIG (reference sequence). The CDR3 extends over 13 amino acids. V lost 1 base and J lost 5; bases outside the gene matches: 1. The DNA of the CDR3 is TGTGCCTGGAGTGGGGGACAGGGGGAGACCCAGTACTTC. It encodes CAWSGGQGETQYF.